This T cell receptor beta chain was captured in a study of Graves' ophthalmopathy and Graves' hyperthyroidism. Stable hyperthyroidism referred to disease that showed no ophthalmopathy within 18 months of follow-up. Whole-study results and caveats: Blood shared most expanded thyroid clonotypes above 0.001 frequency.

The authors amplified TCR beta CDR3 regions, and they did so from RNA transcripts for repertoire sequencing. Following a first-round RT-PCR that used HTBI primers, a second-round multiplex PCR was carried out. TCRdb re-analysed the multiplex PCR reads in MiXCR, keeping a single row per CDR3 protein. The profile shows 300,000 to 450,000 distinct CDR3 sequences, approximately 18% of them singletons. This clonotype was counted at least ten times. Its antigen is currently unknown. The V end lost 2 bases, the J end lost 1 base, and 8 bases lay between the germline ends. Germline-derived CDR1 and CDR2 are SGHTA and FQGNSA. The CDR3 length is 15 residues.

The chain employs TRBV7-2 and TRBJ2-2; D is uncertain. Sequenced material: peripheral blood. The sequence derives from an adult woman with stable Graves' hyperthyroidism. The CDR3 loop is CASSLQQRNTGELFF. In DNA, the CDR3 is TGTGCCAGCAGCTTACAGCAGCGGAACACCGGGGAGCTGTTTTTT.